The rows below give T cell receptor beta chains drawn from one sample of a study of blood T cell repertoires in COVID-19. TCRdb keeps only in-frame clones here, not all; method: immunoSEQ multiplex PCR. The sample yields some 390,000 clones, around 86% seen once. The material sequenced was peripheral blood. Receptors were obtained from a human donor in a cohort sampled during active COVID-19. Both conserved end residues are part of each CDR3. Each record gives: clone size, J gene, V gene, D gene, CDR3 DNA, CDR3 protein. The D gene is left open where the match is weak. A clone size is listed for some rows: how often the clone was seen (once, few, many), or a class if it is expanded.

-	TRBJ2-3	TRBV21-1	-	TGTGCCAGCAGCAAAGTCGGGACTAGCGGGAGTTGGAATACGCAGTATTTT	CASSKVGTSGSWNTQYF
-	TRBJ1-1	TRBV25-1	-	TGTGCCAGCAGTGAATCAAGGGGCACTGAAGCTTTCTTT	CASSESRGTEAFF
-	TRBJ2-2	TRBV28	-	TGTGCCAGCACCTCGGACCCAGCGGGCGGGGAGCTGTTTTTT	CASTSDPAGGELFF
-	TRBJ2-6	TRBV4-1	TRBD1	TGCGCCAGCAGCCCCGACAGGGTCGGCAACGTCCTGACTTTC	CASSPDRVGNVLTF
-	TRBJ1-1	TRBV14	TRBD1	TGTGCCAGCAGCCTTCGACAGGGTTTTAACACTGAAGCTTTCTTT	CASSLRQGFNTEAFF
-	TRBJ1-1	TRBV7-3	TRBD1	TGTGCCTCTGGGACAGACGGTGAGGCTGAAGCTTTCTTT	CASGTDGEAEAFF
-	TRBJ1-1	TRBV12-3/TRBV12-4	-	TGTGCCAGCTCAGACAGCAACACTGAAGCTTTCTTT	CASSDSNTEAFF
-	TRBJ1-4	TRBV15	-	TGTGCCACCAGCAGAGTCGGGGGGGTCGTTGAAAAACTGTTTTTT	CATSRVGGVVEKLFF
-	TRBJ1-6	TRBV12-3/TRBV12-4	-	TGTGCCAGCAGTTTGGCCTTTTCACCCCTCCACTTT	CASSLAFSPLHF
-	TRBJ2-2	TRBV11-3	TRBD1	TGTGCCAGCAGCTGGGGGACAGGAAACACCGGGGAGCTGTTTTTT	CASSWGTGNTGELFF
-	TRBJ2-5	TRBV3-1/TRBV3-2	TRBD2	TGTGCCAGCAGCCAAGAATTAGGACTAGCCCAAGAGACCCAGTACTTC	CASSQELGLAQETQYF
-	TRBJ2-2	TRBV28	-	TGTGCCAGCAATCAGGTGGACAGCTTCACCGGGGAGCTGTTTTTT	CASNQVDSFTGELFF
once	TRBJ2-2	TRBV5-4	TRBD1	TGTGCCAGCAGCTGGGACAGTAAGGCTCGGTCCGGGGAGCTGTTTTTT	CASSWDSKARSGELFF
-	TRBJ2-2	TRBV7-2	TRBD2	TGTGCGGGAGGGAATCGAACCGGGGAGCTGTTTTTT	CAGGNRTGELFF
-	TRBJ2-1	TRBV28	-	TGTGCCAGCAGTTTATTCGGGACACGAAATAACAATGAGCAGTTCTTC	CASSLFGTRNNNEQFF
-	TRBJ2-2	TRBV4-1	TRBD1	TGCGCCAGCAGCCAGACAGGGTCACCACCCGGGGAGCTGTTTTTT	CASSQTGSPPGELFF
-	TRBJ2-3	TRBV3-1/TRBV3-2	TRBD1	TGTGCCAGCAGCAGGGACAGGGGGCTCTCAGATACGCAGTATTTT	CASSRDRGLSDTQYF
-	TRBJ2-4	TRBV4-1	TRBD2	TGCGCCAGCAGCCCACTTCAGCGGGGGGGCCCGAGCATTCAGTACTTC	CASSPLQRGGPSIQYF
-	TRBJ2-1	TRBV15	TRBD2	TGTGCCACCAGCAGAGTGCGGGAGGGATCCTACAATGAGCAGTTCTTC	CATSRVREGSYNEQFF
-	TRBJ2-7	TRBV30	-	TGTGCCTGGAGGGACAGCTTTTTTACCTACGAGCAGTACTTC	CAWRDSFFTYEQYF
-	TRBJ2-1	TRBV12-3/TRBV12-4	-	TGTGCCAGCAGCCTAGAGAACAATGAGCAGTTCTTC	CASSLENNEQFF
-	TRBJ2-7	TRBV10-2	-	TGCGCCAGCAGACGGGACACCAACTCCTACGAGCAGTACTTC	CASRRDTNSYEQYF
-	TRBJ2-5	TRBV7-6	-	TGTGCCAGCAGCTCCCCTGTCGTCTTGTTGGGGGCTACACAAGAGACCCAGTACTTC	CASSSPVVLLGATQETQYF
-	TRBJ1-2	TRBV5-1	TRBD1	TGCGCCAGCAGCCCCGACAGGGGGCTTGAGGGCTACACCTTC	CASSPDRGLEGYTF
-	TRBJ2-5	TRBV4-1	TRBD2	TGCGCCAGCAGCCAGTGGGGGGGAAGGCGGACCCAGTACTTC	CASSQWGGRRTQYF
-	TRBJ1-2	TRBV28	TRBD1	TGTGCCAGCAGTTTACGGACCGGGACAGGGGATATTCGGGTCTATGGCTACACCTTC	CASSLRTGTGDIRVYGYTF
-	TRBJ1-2	TRBV6-5	TRBD1	TGTGCCAGCAGTTACAGACAGGGGAACTATGGCTACACCTTC	CASSYRQGNYGYTF
-	TRBJ2-5	TRBV5-4	TRBD2	TGTGCCAGCAGCTTGGGGACAGCGGGGGGCGAGACCCAGTACTTC	CASSLGTAGGETQYF
-	TRBJ1-6	TRBV21-1	-	TGTGCCAGCAGCCGTCGGGCGGGTTCACCCCTCCACTTT	CASSRRAGSPLHF
-	TRBJ1-6	TRBV2	-	TGTGCCAGCAGTTCCTCTCGGGGGGTAGGATCACCCCTCCACTTT	CASSSSRGVGSPLHF
-	TRBJ1-6	TRBV7-8	-	TGTGCCAGCAGCTTAGGAGGACAGTCCTATAATTCACCCCTCCACTTT	CASSLGGQSYNSPLHF
-	TRBJ2-2	TRBV28	TRBD2	TGTGCCAGCAGTTTATTGGGGATAGCGGGGGGGCCGACCGGGGAGCTGTTTTTT	CASSLLGIAGGPTGELFF
-	TRBJ2-3	TRBV7-2	-	TGTGCCAGCAGCTTCAGCCCTAGCGCAGATACGCAGTATTTT	CASSFSPSADTQYF
-	TRBJ2-5	TRBV6-1	-	TGTGCCAGCAGTGAAGCCCCGGGTCGGGTAGAGACCCAGTACTTC	CASSEAPGRVETQYF
-	TRBJ2-3	TRBV19	-	TGTGCCAGTAAACGAGGTGTCGCAGATACGCAGTATTTT	CASKRGVADTQYF
-	TRBJ1-3	TRBV6-5	-	TGTGCCAGCCTAGACAGCCTCTCTGGAAACACCATATATTTT	CASLDSLSGNTIYF
-	TRBJ2-1	TRBV30	TRBD2	TGTGCCTGGAATCGACTAGCGGGGAATGAGCAGTTCTTC	CAWNRLAGNEQFF
-	TRBJ2-7	TRBV2	TRBD1	TGTGCCAGCAGGATGGACAGGGACTACGAGCAGTACTTC	CASRMDRDYEQYF
-	TRBJ1-4	TRBV6-1	TRBD1	TGTGCCAGCAGTGAGCCGGGACAGGGTGCAACTAATGAAAAACTGTTTTTT	CASSEPGQGATNEKLFF
-	TRBJ1-6	TRBV2	TRBD1	TGTGCCAGCAGAGTCTCCGGGACAGGTGTGACACCCCTCCACTTT	CASRVSGTGVTPLHF
-	TRBJ2-1	TRBV24-1	-	TGTGCCACCAGTGATCCCACCGCCGGACCTTACCGGGACTTACAGTTCTTC	CATSDPTAGPYRDLQFF
-	TRBJ1-6	TRBV5-1	TRBD1	TGCGCCAGCAGCTGGACGGGACAGGGGCCTAATTCACCCCTCCACTTT	CASSWTGQGPNSPLHF
once	TRBJ2-1	TRBV7-9	-	TGTGCCAGCAGGCCTATCACAGGACAGAGCAGTAATGAGCAGTTCTTC	CASRPITGQSSNEQFF
-	TRBJ2-3	TRBV20-1	-	TGCAGTGCTAGTTTTGGCCTAGCGATGTCAGATACGCAGTATTTT	CSASFGLAMSDTQYF
-	TRBJ2-1	TRBV5-1	TRBD2	TGCGCCAGCAGCGAACCTCTAGCGGGAGGGCTTAATGAGCAGTTCTTC	CASSEPLAGGLNEQFF
-	TRBJ2-7	TRBV5-5	TRBD1	TGTGCCAGCAGCGATCCGGGACAGAGCTCTTTCGAGCAGTACTTC	CASSDPGQSSFEQYF